This T cell receptor beta chain was observed in a study of T cells in Graves' hyperthyroidism and ophthalmopathy (dated by TCRdb to about 2019). In the study overall: Peripheral blood samples were taken at initial diagnosis, before any treatment was given. A discovery cohort of roughly 100 patients, fewer than 50 with Graves' ophthalmopathy and 55 to 60 with stable Graves' hyperthyroidism, was used to find distinguishing TCR V-J signatures. Whether ophthalmopathy could be predicted prospectively was tested in an independent validation cohort made up of 18 to 20 hyperthyroidism patients plus 17 patients who later progressed to ophthalmopathy. The 100 or so discovery patients were divided at random into training and test sets in a 7:3 ratio. Thyroid tissue and blood T-cell repertoires from about six Graves' hyperthyroidism patients were also compared in the study. After sampling, hyperthyroidism patients received methimazole starting at 30 mg daily, and ophthalmopathy patients received high-dose intravenous methylprednisolone. The paper reports TCR Vbeta CDR3 sequencing of over 130 peripheral blood samples: some 44 ophthalmopathy, fewer than 85 hyperthyroidism and around 17 progressor patients.

The table lists this clonotype with many counts. The clone's antigen remains unknown. Base-call qualities are not available, and no considerably larger clone is one nucleotide away. TCR beta CDR3 regions were amplified from RNA transcripts. The TCR CDR3 was subjected to a first round of RT-PCR using the HTBI primer set and the Qiagen OneStep RT-PCR kit. Libraries were constructed in a second round of multiplex PCR, after which size selection and purification were performed. Libraries were sequenced paired-end with 100 bp reads on an Illumina HiSeq2000. In the source study's methods: Raw data were processed with SOAPnuke, discarding reads with adapters, uncalled bases, mean Phred below 15, or no exact constant-primer or identifier match. High-quality paired reads were merged with COPE v1.2.5, and unique nucleotide sequences were defined as clonotypes. MiTCR v1.1 was used to align clonotypes to the IMGT TRBV, TRBD and TRBJ reference segments. The analysis was restricted to V-J combinations with a frequency above 0.0001, which together covered 99% to 99.2% of the repertoires. A TCS score was defined as the ratio between F50 (clonal expansion) and ExV (chaos), using BLOSUM62-based TCRdist between CDR3 peptides within each V-J. Welch's t-statistics and random forest reduced approximately 520 V-J features to around 14, which were used in a naive Bayes classifier (R e1071). The public reads were quality trimmed at Q25 with fastp and then assembled into clones with MiXCR by TCRdb, keeping productive beta chains. For every CDR3 protein sequence, its rows merge into one entry that carries the most common genes and DNA. These V and J calls are TCRdb output, not the study's own analysis. The sample includes 480,000 or so distinct CDR3 sequences, with about an eighth observed a single time. The ten biggest clones cover less than 20% of the sample.

Stable Graves' hyperthyroidism was defined as the absence of progression to ophthalmopathy over 18 months of follow-up. The hyperthyroidism patients were between 18 and 65 years old and newly diagnosed, with a disease duration of less than 2 months. Exclusion was applied to patients with uncontrolled infections, other autoimmune diseases, pregnancy or lactation. Diagnoses were based on clinical symptoms, serum thyroxine and TRAb, thyroid ultrasound and orbital computed tomography. Ficoll-Paque density gradient centrifugation was used to isolate PBMCs from under 11 ml of fresh peripheral blood. Total RNA was extracted with Trizol reagent, and quality was checked on an Agilent 2100 Bioanalyzer. What the authors observed across the whole study: In validation, progression to ophthalmopathy was predicted by the model with 70.59% sensitivity and under 85% specificity, a median of roughly 6.4 months before onset. Blood samples also contained most of the expanded thyroid clonotypes (frequency above 0.001), which suggests that blood repertoires may reflect thyroid immune responses. No statistical method was used to set the sample size in advance, and investigators knew the group allocation. Ophthalmopathy was separated from stable hyperthyroidism by a 13 V-J signature model, with 87.88% sensitivity and about 81% specificity obtained in cross-validation and 80%/75% obtained in testing.

The material sequenced was blood. The clonotype comes from a woman aged 18-30 years with Graves' hyperthyroidism.

In nucleotide form, the sequence is TGTGCCAGCACCATTCGGGAGCTAGCGGGATTTTTGTCTAGGAATGAGCAGTTCTTC. Protein translation: CASTIRELAGFLSRNEQFF. Recombination joined TRBV11-3 with TRBJ2-1, and 9 junctional nucleotides match TRBD2. The V end gives up 7 bases and the J end 7 bases, leaving 23 bases in the junction not matched to a gene. For CDR1 and CDR2, the germline V gene lists SGHNT and YENEEA. From its cysteine to its phenylalanine, the CDR3 spans 19 amino acids. Only the CDR3 DNA is retained, 57 bases long and in frame from the first base.